This TCR beta chain originates from a study of OX40 agonist ivuxolimab in advanced cancers. In the study overall: The mean age was approximately 60 years, ranging from about 20 to 90, with more than 70% of participants male.

Comment on this clone: Its antigen remains unidentified. In the same sample, other DNA sequences code for this CDR3.

The table came from immunoSEQ multiplex PCR; TCRdb's copy has only in-frame clones and leaves some out. This table holds roughly 45,000 clones, over 65% found once. Study-wide points: Partial responders at 0.1-3.0 mg/kg had among the lowest clonal expansion. Clones of CD4+ and CD8+ blood T cells grew by week 6 at doses of 0.1 to 3.0 mg/kg.

CDR3 size: 15 residues. Germline V lookup: CDR1 SNHLY, CDR2 FYNNEI. V lost 2 bases, J lost 4 bases, and 9 bases lay in between. The sample consisted of CD4+ or CD8+ T cells sorted from blood, taken in a trial of the OX40 agonist ivuxolimab. V usage is TRBV2 and J usage is TRBJ2-6, with D perhaps given as TRBD1 or TRBD2 (5 bases each). This sequence was found in an adult with an advanced solid tumor such as melanoma, head and neck, liver or kidney cancer. The CDR3 spells CASSEIGAGANVLTF. The CDR3 nucleotides are TGTGCCAGCAGTGAAATCGGGGCCGGGGCCAACGTCCTGACTTTC.